The text below deals with one TCR beta chain. The data are from a study of shared T cell receptors in the human thymus. Only in-frame clones appear in the TCRdb table, and some are missing; sequencing was by immunoSEQ multiplex PCR. The profile shows about 660,000 clones, approximately 89% of them singletons. The data were also submitted as part of a second study, on human thymus T cells. That paper states: Resections obtained during corrective heart surgery supplied the thymus tissue. Thymic and blood repertoires appeared to carry a bias in their V and J gene usage. Related studies noted strongly shared thymic repertoires across unrelated people.

Sequenced: thymocytes. The sequence was obtained from a boy younger than two with a congenital heart defect.

This CDR3 reads CASSLGDRVQETQYF. The CDR3 DNA sequence: TGTGCCAGCAGCTTGGGGGACAGGGTCCAAGAGACCCAGTACTTC. The chain couples TRBV5-6 to TRBJ2-5, with 9 bases aligning to TRBD1. Germline assignment: CDR1 SGHDT and CDR2 YYEEEE. Trimming at V came to 0 bases and at J to 1 base, leaving 1 base not matched to a gene. CDR3 length equals 15 residues.